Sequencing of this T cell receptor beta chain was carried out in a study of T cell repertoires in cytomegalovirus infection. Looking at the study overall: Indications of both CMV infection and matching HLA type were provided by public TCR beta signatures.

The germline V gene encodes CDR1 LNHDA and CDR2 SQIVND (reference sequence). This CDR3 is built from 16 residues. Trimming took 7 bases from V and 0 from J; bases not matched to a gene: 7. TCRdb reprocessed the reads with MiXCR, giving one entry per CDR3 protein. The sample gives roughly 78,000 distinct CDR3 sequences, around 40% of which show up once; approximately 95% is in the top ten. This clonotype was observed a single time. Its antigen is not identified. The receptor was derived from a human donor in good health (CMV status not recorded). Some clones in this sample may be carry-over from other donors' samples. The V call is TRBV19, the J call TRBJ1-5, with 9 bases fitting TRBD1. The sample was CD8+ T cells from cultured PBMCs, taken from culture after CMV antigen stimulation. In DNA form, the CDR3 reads TGTGCCAGTACCCCGACAGGGGGTTATAGCAATCAGCCCCAGCATTTT. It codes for CASTPTGGYSNQPQHF.